The entry that follows covers one T cell receptor (beta chain) sequence. Assay used: immunoSEQ multiplex PCR; TCRdb lists only in-frame clones, some missing. Of about 180,000 clones in the sample, roughly 85% were seen once. Germline-derived CDR1 and CDR2 are MDHEN and SYDVKM. The junction had 15 bases not matched to a gene; V was cut back by 4 bases and J by 7 bases. CDR3 length: 16 amino acids. The data were obtained in a study of blood T cell repertoires in COVID-19. Recruits, aged roughly 18 to 90 years, lived in 24 US areas. Participants had their cohort set by participant-reported clinical history.

The TCR comes from a man aged 35 to 55 who had recovered from COVID-19. Sequencing input: PBMCs or T cells enriched from blood (not recorded which). V is TRBV28 and J is TRBJ2-7; 8 positions match TRBD1. The chain's CDR3 is CASSWLRGQGSGEQYF. CDR3 in DNA: TGTGCCAGCAGTTGGTTGAGAGGACAGGGCTCAGGGGAGCAGTACTTC.